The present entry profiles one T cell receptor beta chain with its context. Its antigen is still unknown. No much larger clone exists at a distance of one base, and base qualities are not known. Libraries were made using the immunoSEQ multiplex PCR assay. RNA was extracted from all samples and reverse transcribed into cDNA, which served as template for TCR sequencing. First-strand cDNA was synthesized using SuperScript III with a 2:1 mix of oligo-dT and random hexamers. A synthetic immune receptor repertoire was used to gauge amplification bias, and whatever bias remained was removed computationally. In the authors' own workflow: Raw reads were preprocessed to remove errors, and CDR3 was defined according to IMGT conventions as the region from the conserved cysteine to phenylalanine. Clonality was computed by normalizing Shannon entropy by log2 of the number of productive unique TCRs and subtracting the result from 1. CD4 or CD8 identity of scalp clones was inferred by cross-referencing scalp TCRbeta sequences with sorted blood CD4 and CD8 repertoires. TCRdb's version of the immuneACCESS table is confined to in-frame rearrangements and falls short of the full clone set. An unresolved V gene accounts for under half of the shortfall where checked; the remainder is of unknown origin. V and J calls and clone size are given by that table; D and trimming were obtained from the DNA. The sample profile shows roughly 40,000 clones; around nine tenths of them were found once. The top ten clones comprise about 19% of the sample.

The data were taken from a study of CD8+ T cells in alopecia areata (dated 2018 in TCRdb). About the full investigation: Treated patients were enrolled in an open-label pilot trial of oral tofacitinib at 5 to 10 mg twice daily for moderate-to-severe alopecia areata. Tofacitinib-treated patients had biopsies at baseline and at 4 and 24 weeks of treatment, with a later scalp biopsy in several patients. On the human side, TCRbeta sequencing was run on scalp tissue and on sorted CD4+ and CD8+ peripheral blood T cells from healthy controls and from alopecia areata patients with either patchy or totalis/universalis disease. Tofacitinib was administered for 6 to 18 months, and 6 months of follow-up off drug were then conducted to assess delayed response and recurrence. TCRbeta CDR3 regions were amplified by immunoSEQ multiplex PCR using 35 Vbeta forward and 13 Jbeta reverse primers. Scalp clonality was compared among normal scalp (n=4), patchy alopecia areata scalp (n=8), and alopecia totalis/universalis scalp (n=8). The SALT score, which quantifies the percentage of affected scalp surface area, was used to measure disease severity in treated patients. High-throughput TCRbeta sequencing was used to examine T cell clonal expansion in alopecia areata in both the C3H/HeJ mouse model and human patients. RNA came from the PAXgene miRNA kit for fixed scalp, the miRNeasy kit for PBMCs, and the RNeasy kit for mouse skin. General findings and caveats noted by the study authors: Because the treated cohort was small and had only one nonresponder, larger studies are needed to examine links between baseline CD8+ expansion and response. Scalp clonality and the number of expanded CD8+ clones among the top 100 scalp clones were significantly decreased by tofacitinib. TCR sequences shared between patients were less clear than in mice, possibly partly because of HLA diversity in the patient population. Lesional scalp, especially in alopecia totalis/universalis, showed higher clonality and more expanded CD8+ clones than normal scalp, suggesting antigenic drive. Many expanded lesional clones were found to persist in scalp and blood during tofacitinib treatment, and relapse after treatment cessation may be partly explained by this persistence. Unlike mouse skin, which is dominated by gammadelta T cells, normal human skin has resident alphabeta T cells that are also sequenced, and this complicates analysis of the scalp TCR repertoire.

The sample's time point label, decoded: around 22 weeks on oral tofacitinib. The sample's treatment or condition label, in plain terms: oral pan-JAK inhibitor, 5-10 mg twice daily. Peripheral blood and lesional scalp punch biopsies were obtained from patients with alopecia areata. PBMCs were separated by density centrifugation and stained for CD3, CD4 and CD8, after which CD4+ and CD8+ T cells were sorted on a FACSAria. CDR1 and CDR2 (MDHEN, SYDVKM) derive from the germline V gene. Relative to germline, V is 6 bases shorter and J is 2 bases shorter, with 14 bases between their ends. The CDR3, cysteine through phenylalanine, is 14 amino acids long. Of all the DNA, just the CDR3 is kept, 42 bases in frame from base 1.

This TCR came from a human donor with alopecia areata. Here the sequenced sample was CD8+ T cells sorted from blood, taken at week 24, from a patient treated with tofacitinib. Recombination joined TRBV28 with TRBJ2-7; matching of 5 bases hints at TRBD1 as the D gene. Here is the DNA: TGTGCCAGCAGAGTTATGACAGATACCTACGAGCAGTACTTC. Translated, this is CASRVMTDTYEQYF.